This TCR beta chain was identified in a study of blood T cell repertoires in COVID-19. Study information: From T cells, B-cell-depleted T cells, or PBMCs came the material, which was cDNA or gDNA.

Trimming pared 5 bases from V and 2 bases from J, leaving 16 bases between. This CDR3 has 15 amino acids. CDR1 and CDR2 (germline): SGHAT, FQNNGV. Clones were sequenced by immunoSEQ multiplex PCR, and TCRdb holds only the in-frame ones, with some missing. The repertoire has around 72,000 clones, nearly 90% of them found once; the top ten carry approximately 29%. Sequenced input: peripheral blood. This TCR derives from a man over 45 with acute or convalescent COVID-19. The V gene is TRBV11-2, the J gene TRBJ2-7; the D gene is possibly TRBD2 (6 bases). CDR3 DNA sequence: TGTGCCAGCAGCCTCCGGAGGGGCGCGCCCTACGAGCAGTACTTC. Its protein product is CASSLRRGAPYEQYF.